This is a list of T cell receptor beta chains from one sample in a study of cytomegalovirus exposure and HLA in healthy donors. The table came from immunoSEQ multiplex PCR; TCRdb's copy has only in-frame clones and leaves some out. The sample shows 130,000 or so clones, 82% of them seen only once. Sequencing was done on a sample of PBMCs. The receptors stem from a man younger than 35 in good health and CMV-seropositive. CDR3s include the opening cysteine and the closing phenylalanine or tryptophan. D genes are given only for firm matches. Size is omitted from some rows. Given values are once, few, many or a class for expanded clones.

. | . | TRBJ2-2 | TRBV5-6 | TGTGCCAGCAGCTTGGAATGGAGGGTTAACACCGGGGAGCTGTTTTTT | CASSLEWRVNTGELFF
TRBD1 | . | TRBJ1-5 | TRBV6-6 | TGTGCCAGCAGCCCCGGGACAGGTAGTCAGCCCCAGCATTTT | CASSPGTGSQPQHF
. | once | TRBJ1-2 | TRBV5-1 | TGCGCCAGCAGCTTGGACCCTACCTATGGCTACACCTTC | CASSLDPTYGYTF
TRBD2 | . | TRBJ2-3 | TRBV6-1 | TGTGCCAGCAGTGAAATGTATCCAGCCGGCCTAGCGGGAGCAGATACGCAGTATTTT | CASSEMYPAGLAGADTQYF
TRBD1 | . | TRBJ2-7 | TRBV6-5 | TGTGCCAGCAGTACCGGACAGGGGGCTTCCTACGAGCAGTACTTC | CASSTGQGASYEQYF
. | . | TRBJ1-2 | TRBV28 | TGTGCCACCACCCTAATACTTCGACGGCGGCAAGGCTACACCTTC | CATTLILRRRQGYTF
TRBD2 | . | TRBJ2-3 | TRBV5-4 | TGTGCCAGCAGCTTGATGGGGACTAGCGGGAGAGATACGCAGTATTTT | CASSLMGTSGRDTQYF
. | . | TRBJ1-4 | TRBV5-4 | TGTGCCAGCAGCTTGGGGGGGGGACCAACTAATGAAAAACTGTTTTTT | CASSLGGGPTNEKLFF
. | . | TRBJ1-1 | TRBV4-1 | TGCGCCAGCAGCCAAGAGGAGGGCCGGTTGAACACTGAAGCTTTCTTT | CASSQEEGRLNTEAFF
TRBD1 | few | TRBJ2-4 | TRBV27 | TGTGCCAGCGGGGGACAGGGATTAAACATTCAGTACTTC | CASGGQGLNIQYF
TRBD1 | few | TRBJ2-7 | TRBV6-5 | TGTGCCAGCAGCTCAATCCAGACAGGGAGCTACGAGCAGTACTTC | CASSSIQTGSYEQYF
TRBD1 | . | TRBJ2-2 | TRBV5-1 | TGCGCCAGCAGCTTCTACCGGACAGGGGGCACCGGGGAGCTGTTTTTT | CASSFYRTGGTGELFF
. | few | TRBJ1-2 | TRBV29-1 | TGCAGCGTCTCCTTGAGAGGGTTGGATGGCTACACCTTC | CSVSLRGLDGYTF
. | few | TRBJ2-5 | TRBV19 | TGTGCCAGTAGTTCACAGGGACGGACCCAGTACTTC | CASSSQGRTQYF
. | . | TRBJ2-3 | TRBV5-4 | TGTGCCAGCAGCCCCGAGGCAGATACGCAGTATTTT | CASSPEADTQYF
TRBD2 | few | TRBJ2-2 | TRBV5-1 | TGCGCCAGCAGCTACCAGAGCGGGAGGGCCACCCTGCGCGCCGGGGAGCTGTTTTTT | CASSYQSGRATLRAGELFF
. | . | TRBJ2-7 | TRBV5-4 | TGTGCCAGCAGCCCAGCAGGGACACACGAGCAGTACTTC | CASSPAGTHEQYF
TRBD1 | . | TRBJ2-5 | TRBV28 | TGTGCCAGCAGTTTCCCAGGGGGAAATCAAGAGACCCAGTACTTC | CASSFPGGNQETQYF
TRBD1 | . | TRBJ1-5 | TRBV2 | TGTGCCAGCAGTCGGACAGGGGAGGACAATCAGCCCCAGCATTTT | CASSRTGEDNQPQHF
. | . | TRBJ2-5 | TRBV6-5 | TGTGCCAGCAGCCCTGTCCAAGAGACCCAGTACTTC | CASSPVQETQYF
TRBD2 | . | TRBJ2-7 | TRBV27 | TGTGCCAGCAGCCCGACTAGCGGGATGGGCCTCACTAGCGAGCAGTACTTC | CASSPTSGMGLTSEQYF
. | . | TRBJ2-7 | TRBV4-1 | TGCGCCAGCAGCCATCCGGGACAATACGAGCAGTACTTC | CASSHPGQYEQYF
. | . | TRBJ2-6 | TRBV5-1 | TGCGCCAGCAGCTTGGAATACGGAAACAGGGACTCTGGGGCCAACGTCCTGACTTTC | CASSLEYGNRDSGANVLTF
TRBD1 | . | TRBJ2-7 | TRBV28 | TGTGCCAGCAGTTTCGGGACAGGGGCCTACGAGCAGTACTTC | CASSFGTGAYEQYF
TRBD1 | . | TRBJ2-7 | TRBV28 | TGTGCCAGCAGTTACAGGGGGTTTACCTACGAGCAGTACTTC | CASSYRGFTYEQYF
. | . | TRBJ2-3 | TRBV5-1 | TGCGCCAGCAGCTTGGGCTTGGTAGCGGTTGGAGCAGATACGCAGTATTTT | CASSLGLVAVGADTQYF
TRBD1 | . | TRBJ2-2 | TRBV6-1 | TGTGCCAGCAGTGAGGGACAGGGGCGACCTTTAAACACCGGGGAGCTGTTTTTT | CASSEGQGRPLNTGELFF